These T cell receptor beta chains were read from a single sample in a study of cytomegalovirus exposure and HLA in healthy donors. This table comes from immunoSEQ multiplex PCR, and its TCRdb copy is limited to in-frame clones, with some not included. The table has some 130,000 clones, around 77% seen once. Sequencing input: PBMCs. Receptors were obtained from a man aged 18 to 29 in good health and CMV-seronegative. CDR3s leave out the opening cysteine and the closing phenylalanine or tryptophan. Fields, in order: J gene, V gene, clone size, CDR3 protein. Not every row has a clone size; where given, it reads once, few, many or a size class.

J: TRBJ1-3
V: TRBV19
size: NA
CDR3: ASSIRDRIVGNTIY

J: TRBJ2-3
V: TRBV19
size: NA
CDR3: ASIKGASGGGAQY

J: TRBJ2-7
V: TRBV2
size: NA
CDR3: ASSEGGTGGNEQY

J: TRBJ1-2
V: TRBV30
size: NA
CDR3: AWSVHPGQNYGYT

J: TRBJ2-7
V: TRBV6-1
size: NA
CDR3: ASSSPGTVYEQY

J: TRBJ1-1
V: TRBV5-4
size: NA
CDR3: ASSARQDMNTEAF

J: TRBJ1-2
V: TRBV5-1
size: NA
CDR3: ASSGTGSANYGYT

J: TRBJ1-5
V: TRBV4-1
size: NA
CDR3: ASSQVRRIHSNQPQH

J: TRBJ2-7
V: TRBV4-3
size: NA
CDR3: ASSQDRAAYEQY

J: TRBJ1-4
V: TRBV5-6
size: NA
CDR3: ASSLYGTGAEKLF

J: TRBJ2-2
V: TRBV6-1
size: NA
CDR3: ASSESGTGELF

J: TRBJ2-3
V: TRBV12-5
size: NA
CDR3: ASGLGQQTDTQY

J: TRBJ2-2
V: TRBV6-5
size: NA
CDR3: ASSYTGRTGELF

J: TRBJ2-7
V: TRBV15
size: NA
CDR3: ATSRASSYEQY

J: TRBJ1-1
V: TRBV19
size: NA
CDR3: ASSTTGLNTEAF

J: TRBJ2-1
V: TRBV2
size: few
CDR3: ASYALSSYNEQF

J: TRBJ2-3
V: TRBV6-6
size: NA
CDR3: ASSSQGVGTDTQY

J: TRBJ1-5
V: TRBV5-6
size: NA
CDR3: ASSLRGLGNQPQH

J: TRBJ2-7
V: TRBV5-4
size: NA
CDR3: ASSWEQGFPSYEQY

J: TRBJ1-6
V: TRBV7-3
size: NA
CDR3: ASSLYRNSPLH

J: TRBJ1-5
V: TRBV27
size: NA
CDR3: AAGGFGNQPQH

J: TRBJ2-3
V: TRBV9
size: NA
CDR3: ASSVEAGGGSRDTQY

J: TRBJ1-4
V: TRBV27
size: NA
CDR3: ASSLAGGATNEKLF

J: TRBJ2-7
V: TRBV4-1
size: NA
CDR3: ASSQTEGAAYEQY

J: TRBJ1-2
V: TRBV29-1
size: NA
CDR3: SVRDRGAGSSYGYT

J: TRBJ1-1
V: TRBV28
size: NA
CDR3: ASSLQGGSEAF

J: TRBJ1-1
V: TRBV27
size: NA
CDR3: ASSYGQGRENTEAF

J: TRBJ1-2
V: TRBV7-2
size: NA
CDR3: ASSLSSGGPYYGYT

J: TRBJ2-7
V: TRBV6-5
size: few
CDR3: ASSYLGPRAYEQY

J: TRBJ1-1
V: TRBV7-2
size: once
CDR3: ASSPYTEAF

J: TRBJ2-2
V: TRBV7-8
size: NA
CDR3: ASSFMDRVVGELF

J: TRBJ1-2
V: TRBV10-3
size: once
CDR3: AISDLGQGANYGYT

J: TRBJ2-7
V: TRBV15
size: NA
CDR3: ATRLTGTYEQY

J: TRBJ2-1
V: TRBV5-4
size: NA
CDR3: ASSWGWTGGAYNEQF

J: TRBJ1-2
V: TRBV7-2
size: NA
CDR3: ASSLREQGAKRIWFSYT

J: TRBJ1-5
V: TRBV5-1
size: NA
CDR3: ASSQDSSNQPQH

J: TRBJ2-3
V: TRBV4-3
size: NA
CDR3: ASSQERDRVADTQY

J: TRBJ1-3
V: TRBV6-5
size: NA
CDR3: ASSYSTGTGGNTIY

J: TRBJ2-6
V: TRBV9
size: NA
CDR3: ASSVVVRHSSGANVLT

J: NA
V: TRBV28
size: NA
CDR3: ASRRGQNYEQY

J: TRBJ1-2
V: TRBV7-8
size: NA
CDR3: ASSLAPGDYGYT